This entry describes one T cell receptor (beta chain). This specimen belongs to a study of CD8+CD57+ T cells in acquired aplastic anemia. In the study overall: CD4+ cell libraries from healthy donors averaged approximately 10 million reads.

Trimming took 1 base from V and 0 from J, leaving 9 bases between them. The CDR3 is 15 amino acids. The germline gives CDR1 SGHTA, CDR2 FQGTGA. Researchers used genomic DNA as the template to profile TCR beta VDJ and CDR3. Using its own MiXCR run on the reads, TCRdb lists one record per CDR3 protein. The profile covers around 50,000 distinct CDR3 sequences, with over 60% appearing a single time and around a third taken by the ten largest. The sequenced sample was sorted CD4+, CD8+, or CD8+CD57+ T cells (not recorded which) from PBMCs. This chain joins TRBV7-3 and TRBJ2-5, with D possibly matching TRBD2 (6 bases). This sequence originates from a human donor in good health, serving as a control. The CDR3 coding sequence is TGTGCCAGCAGCTTAATAGCTAGCGACCAAGAGACCCAGTACTTC. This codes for CASSLIASDQETQYF.